This TCR beta chain stems from a study of shared clonotypes between healthy human individuals. Overall study results and limits: Clonotype sharing across several donors was observed for around 4.5% of naive CD4 clonotypes.

To note about this clone: Antigen specificity is unknown.

Measured with immunoSEQ multiplex PCR; TCRdb has only the in-frame clones, and not every one. The sample holds around 2,000,000 clones, approximately 94% seen once. Terminally differentiated effector memory CD45RA+ cells were excluded from the naive CD8 cells, which were CD45RO-negative and positively selected for CCR7. The specimen was naive CD8+ T cells sorted from blood. The receptor was derived from a man in his late teens or twenties in good health.

CDR3: CASSSPVWGAGIYNEQFF. The CDR3 DNA is TGTGCCAGCAGCTCCCCGGTCTGGGGGGCGGGTATCTACAATGAGCAGTTCTTC. J is TRBJ2-1 and V is TRBV7-3, with D perhaps assigned TRBD1 or TRBD2 (6 bases each). Trimming took 4 bases from V and 3 from J, leaving 22 bases between them. The CDR3 is 18 residues long. Germline CDR1 is SGHTA and CDR2 is FQGTGA.